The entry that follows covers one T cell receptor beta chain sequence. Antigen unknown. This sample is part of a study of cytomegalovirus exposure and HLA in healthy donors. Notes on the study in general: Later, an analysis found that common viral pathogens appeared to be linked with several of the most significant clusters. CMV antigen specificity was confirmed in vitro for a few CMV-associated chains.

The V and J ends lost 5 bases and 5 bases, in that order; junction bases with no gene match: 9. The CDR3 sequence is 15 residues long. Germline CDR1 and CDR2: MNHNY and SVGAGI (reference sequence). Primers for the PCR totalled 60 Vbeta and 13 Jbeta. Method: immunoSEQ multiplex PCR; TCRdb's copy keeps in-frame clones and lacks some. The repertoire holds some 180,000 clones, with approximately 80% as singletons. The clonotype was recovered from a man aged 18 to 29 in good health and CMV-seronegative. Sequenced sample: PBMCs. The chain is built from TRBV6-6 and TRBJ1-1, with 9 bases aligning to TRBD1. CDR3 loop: CASSLDRGGLTEAFF. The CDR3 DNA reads TGTGCCAGCAGTCTGGACAGGGGCGGGTTAACTGAAGCTTTCTTT.